The 14 T cell receptor beta chains below all came from one sample that was sequenced in a study of cytomegalovirus exposure and HLA in healthy donors. The PCR contained 60 Vbeta and 13 Jbeta primers. Sequencing used immunoSEQ multiplex PCR; TCRdb keeps in-frame clones, though not all of them. The table records some 130,000 clones, 66% of them present only once. What was sequenced was PBMCs. Receptors originate from a human donor in good health.

The chain links TRBV6-5 to TRBJ2-7, with 12 nucleotides matching TRBD2. Losses at the gene ends were 6 bases for V and 7 bases for J; bases not matched to a gene: 7. This CDR3 has 14 residues. CDR1 is MNHEY and CDR2 is SVGAGI in the germline V gene. CDR3 nucleotides: TGTGCCAGCAGAAGGACTAGCGGGAACTATGAGCAGTACTTC. This encodes CASRRTSGNYEQYF.

The chain joins TRBV9 to TRBJ1-3; no clear D gene. V lost 4 bases and J lost 7, with 15 bases in between. CDR1 is SGDLS and CDR2 is YYNGEE in the germline V gene. The CDR3 has 14 amino acids. CDR3 region: CASSPTGSANTIYF. As DNA, the CDR3 is TGTGCCAGCAGCCCCACGGGGTCGGCGAACACCATATATTTT.

This clone was counted only a few times. The rearrangement uses TRBV5-1 and TRBJ1-4; the match to TRBD1 covers 10 bases. Trimming at V came to 3 bases and at J to 5 bases, leaving 4 bases not matched to a gene. This CDR3 has 15 amino acids. CDR1 and CDR2 from the germline V gene are SGHRS and YFSETQ. CDR3: CASSSETGGNEKLFF. The CDR3, as DNA: TGCGCCAGCAGCTCTGAGACAGGGGGCAATGAAAAACTGTTTTTT.

CDR3 in DNA: TGTGCCAGCAGTTCTGGACAGGCGGCGGAGCAGCCCCAGCATTTT. As protein: CASSSGQAAEQPQHF. The chain combines TRBV28 with TRBJ1-5; 7 bases map to TRBD1. V lost 4 bases and J lost 7; bases outside the gene matches: 10. Germline CDR1 and CDR2: MDHEN and SYDVKM. The CDR3 contains 15 residues.

V usage is TRBV5-1 and J usage is TRBJ2-1; unclear D gene. This CDR3 has 16 residues. V lost 2 bases to trimming and J lost 4 bases, with 16 bases between them. Per the germline V gene, CDR1 is SGHRS and CDR2 is YFSETQ. CDR3 sequence reads: CASSFLTARRYNEQFF. In DNA form, the CDR3 reads TGCGCCAGCAGCTTTCTTACAGCAAGGCGATACAATGAGCAGTTCTTC.

The chain joins TRBV7-9 to TRBJ2-5, with 10 bases fitting TRBD1. Germline V CDR1 and CDR2: SEHNR, FQNEAQ (reference sequence). The CDR3 is 14 amino acids. V dropped 11 bases and J dropped 7; count of bases not matched to a gene: 13. The CDR3 is CAAEATGGGGTQYF. CDR3 sequence (DNA): TGTGCCGCCGAGGCGACAGGGGGCGGGGGGACCCAGTACTTC.

V is TRBV19 and J is TRBJ2-4; D unresolved. This CDR3 contains 12 residues. V lost 6 bases, J lost 4 bases, and 7 bases lay in between. The germline CDR1 and CDR2 sequences are LNHDA and SQIVND (reference sequence). CDR3 sequence reads: CASRQNKNIQYF. As DNA, the CDR3 is TGTGCCAGTAGGCAGAATAAAAACATTCAGTACTTC. Combining the CDR3 with reference TRBV19 and TRBJ2-4 gives the whole variable domain DGGITQSPKYLFRKEGQNVTLSCEQNLNHDAMYWYRQDPGQGLRLIYYSQIVNDFQKGDIAEGYSVSREKKESFPLTVTSAQKNPTAFYLCASRQNKNIQYFGAGTRLSVL.

The chain links TRBV6-5 to TRBJ1-4, with D unclear. Trimming removed 0 bases from V and 8 bases from J, with 10 bases in between. This CDR3 contains 14 residues. Per germline, CDR1 MNHEY and CDR2 SVGAGI. CDR3 residues: CASSYSRLGEKLFF. CDR3 coding DNA: TGTGCCAGCAGTTACTCCCGACTTGGGGAAAAACTGTTTTTT.

This clone was observed a few times. This rearrangement joins TRBV9 to TRBJ1-2; 7 nucleotides line up with TRBD1. The CDR3 has 12 amino acids. Germline CDR1 and CDR2: SGDLS and YYNGEE. The V gene end was trimmed by 4 bases and the J gene end by 5 bases; junction bases not matched to a gene: 2. The CDR3 is CASSTTGYGYTF. DNA for the CDR3: TGTGCCAGCAGCACGACAGGGTATGGCTACACCTTC. Full variable domain (remainder filled in from reference TRBV9 and TRBJ1-2): DSGVTQTPKHLITATGQRVTLRCSPRSGDLSVYWYQQSLDQGLQFLIQYYNGEERAKGNILERFSAQQFPDLHSELNLSSLELGDSALYFCASSTTGYGYTFGSGTRLTVV.

The V gene is TRBV11-2, the J gene TRBJ2-7, with a tentative D call TRBD1 (6 bases). Germline values: CDR1 SGHAT, CDR2 FQNNGV. Trimming took 5 bases from V and 6 from J, leaving 20 bases between them. This CDR3 comprises 15 residues. Here the CDR3 reads CASSPPGQGLLEQYF. The CDR3 DNA reads TGTGCCAGCAGCCCTCCGGGGCAGGGGCTCCTCGAGCAGTACTTC.

The V gene is TRBV6-1, the J gene TRBJ2-7, with D possibly matching TRBD1 (6 bases). The CDR3 length is 12 residues. V was trimmed by 3 bases and J by 11 bases, leaving 14 bases between them. Germline CDR1 is MNHNS and CDR2 is SASEGT. CDR3 residues: CASSDLERGKYF. In nucleotides, the CDR3 is TGTGCCAGCAGTGACCTCGAAAGGGGGAAGTACTTC.

This chain links TRBV7-3 with TRBJ2-2; D not resolved. The germline CDR1 and CDR2 sequences are SGHTA and FQGTGA. CDR3 length equals 13 residues. The ends were cut back, 2 bases at V and 4 bases at J, with 5 bases in the middle. The CDR3 region has the DNA TGTGCCAGCAGCTTAGACACCACCGGGGAGCTGTTTTTT. Translation: CASSLDTTGELFF.

This clone was counted once. The CDR3 DNA sequence: TGTGCCAGCAGAGACAGGGCAGGAGTCCCCTACGAGCAGTACTTC. This codes for CASRDRAGVPYEQYF. The chain combines TRBV27 with TRBJ2-7; 7 nucleotides match TRBD1. The V and J ends lost 6 bases and 2 bases, in that order; junction bases with no gene match: 10. Germline assignment: CDR1 MNHEY and CDR2 SMNVEV (reference sequence). The CDR3 sequence is 15 residues long.

V and J are TRBV15 and TRBJ2-7; 10 bases agree with TRBD1. This CDR3 has 15 amino acids. Germline V gene sequence: CDR1 LNHNV, CDR2 YYDKDF (reference sequence). The V gene end was trimmed by 4 bases and the J gene end by 6 bases; junction bases not matched to a gene: 9. The CDR3 region is CATSIRTGGPTEQYF. The CDR3 DNA reads TGTGCCACCAGCATACGGACAGGGGGACCCACCGAGCAGTACTTC. Drawing the rest from reference TRBV15 and TRBJ2-7, the complete variable domain is DAMVIQNPRYQVTQFGKPVTLSCSQTLNHNVMYWYQQKSSQAPKLLFHYYDKDFNNEADTPDNFQSRRPNTSFCFLDIRSPGLGDTAMYLCATSIRTGGPTEQYFGPGTRLTVT.